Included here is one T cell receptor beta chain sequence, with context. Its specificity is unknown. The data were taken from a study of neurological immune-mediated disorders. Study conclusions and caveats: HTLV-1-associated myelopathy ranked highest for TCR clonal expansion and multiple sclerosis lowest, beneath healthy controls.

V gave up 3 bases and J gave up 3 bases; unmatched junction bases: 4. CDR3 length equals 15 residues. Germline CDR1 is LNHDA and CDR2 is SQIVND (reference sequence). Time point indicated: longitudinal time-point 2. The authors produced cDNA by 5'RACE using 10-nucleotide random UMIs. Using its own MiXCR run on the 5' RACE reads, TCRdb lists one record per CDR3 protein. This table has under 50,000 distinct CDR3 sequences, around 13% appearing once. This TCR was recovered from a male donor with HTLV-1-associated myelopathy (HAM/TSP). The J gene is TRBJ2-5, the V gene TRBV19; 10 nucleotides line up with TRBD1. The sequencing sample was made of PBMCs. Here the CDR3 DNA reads TGTGCCAGTAGTATCACCGGGACAGGGGAAGAGACCCAGTACTTC. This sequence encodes CASSITGTGEETQYF.